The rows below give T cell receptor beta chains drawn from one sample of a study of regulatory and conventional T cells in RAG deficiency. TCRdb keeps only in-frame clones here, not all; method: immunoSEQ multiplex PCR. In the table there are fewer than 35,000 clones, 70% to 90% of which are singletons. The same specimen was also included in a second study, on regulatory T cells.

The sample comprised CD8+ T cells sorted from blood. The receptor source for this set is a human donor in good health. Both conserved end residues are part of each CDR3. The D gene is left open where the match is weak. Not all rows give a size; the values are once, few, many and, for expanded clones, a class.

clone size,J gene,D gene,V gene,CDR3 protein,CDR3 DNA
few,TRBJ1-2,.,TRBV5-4,CASSPPEPAGYTF,TGTGCCAGCAGCCCCCCAGAGCCAGCCGGCTACACCTTC
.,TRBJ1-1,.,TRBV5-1,CASSPLSPTEAFF,TGCGCCAGCAGCCCCCTTTCCCCCACTGAAGCTTTCTTT
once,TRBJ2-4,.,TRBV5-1,CASSLAGGTNIQYF,TGCGCCAGCAGCTTGGCCGGAGGGACCAACATTCAGTACTTC
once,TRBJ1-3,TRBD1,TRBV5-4,CASSPGQEISGNTIYF,TGTGCCAGCAGCCCGGGACAGGAGATCTCTGGAAACACCATATATTTT
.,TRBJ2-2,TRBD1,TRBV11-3,CASSLGTGRAGELFF,TGTGCCAGCAGCCTCGGGACAGGGAGAGCCGGGGAGCTGTTTTTT
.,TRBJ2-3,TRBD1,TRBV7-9,CASSSLDRGKDTQYF,TGTGCCAGCAGCTCATTGGACAGGGGGAAAGATACGCAGTATTTT
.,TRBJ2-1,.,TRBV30,CAWSVATPRFF,TGTGCCTGGAGTGTAGCCACCCCGCGGTTCTTC
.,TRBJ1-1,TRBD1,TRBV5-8,CASSPYRDRGRRGNTEAFF,TGTGCCAGCAGCCCCTATCGGGACAGGGGGCGCCGGGGTAACACTGAAGCTTTCTTT
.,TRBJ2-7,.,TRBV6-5,CASSLGRDPSYEQYF,TGTGCCAGCAGTTTGGGCCGTGACCCGTCCTACGAGCAGTACTTC
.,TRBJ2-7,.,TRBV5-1,CASSLALRTEAYEQYF,TGCGCCAGCAGCTTGGCCCTGAGGACAGAGGCGTACGAGCAGTACTTC
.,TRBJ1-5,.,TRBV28,CASSPPQGRHQPQHF,TGTGCCAGCAGTCCACCTCAGGGGCGACATCAGCCCCAGCATTTT
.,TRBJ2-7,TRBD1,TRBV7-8,CASSLTGSGHYEQYF,TGTGCCAGCAGCTTGACAGGGTCTGGTCACTACGAGCAGTACTTC
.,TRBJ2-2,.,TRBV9,CASSALMAGATGELFF,TGTGCCAGCAGCGCCCTAATGGCGGGGGCCACCGGGGAGCTGTTTTTT
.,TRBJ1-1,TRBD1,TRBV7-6,CASSTGQGEAFF,TGTGCCAGCAGCACCGGACAGGGTGAAGCTTTCTTT
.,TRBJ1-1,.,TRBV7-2,CASSRLVGTEAFF,TGTGCCAGCAGCCGATTGGTAGGCACTGAAGCTTTCTTT
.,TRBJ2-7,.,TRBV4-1,CASSQPRGPRPYEQYF,TGCGCCAGCAGCCAACCTAGGGGTCCCCGCCCCTACGAGCAGTACTTC
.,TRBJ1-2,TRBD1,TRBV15,CATSRGGQGPYGYTF,TGTGCCACCAGCAGAGGCGGACAGGGCCCCTATGGCTACACCTTC